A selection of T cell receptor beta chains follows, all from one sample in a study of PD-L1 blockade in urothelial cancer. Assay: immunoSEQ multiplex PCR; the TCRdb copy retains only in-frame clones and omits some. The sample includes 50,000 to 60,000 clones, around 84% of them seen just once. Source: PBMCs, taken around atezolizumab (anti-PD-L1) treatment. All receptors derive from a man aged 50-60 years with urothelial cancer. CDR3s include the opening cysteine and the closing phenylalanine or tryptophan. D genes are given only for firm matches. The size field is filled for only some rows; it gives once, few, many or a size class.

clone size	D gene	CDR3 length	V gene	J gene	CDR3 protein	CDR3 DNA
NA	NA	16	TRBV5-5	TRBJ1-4	CASSSAGERVGEKLFF	TGTGCCAGCAGCTCCGCCGGGGAGCGAGTTGGTGAAAAACTGTTTTTT
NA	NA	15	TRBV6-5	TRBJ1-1	CASSYKGGGNTEAFF	TGTGCCAGCAGTTACAAAGGCGGGGGGAACACTGAAGCTTTCTTT
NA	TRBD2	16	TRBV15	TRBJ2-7	CATSRQAGAFTYEQYF	TGTGCCACCAGCAGACAAGCGGGAGCATTCACCTACGAGCAGTACTTC
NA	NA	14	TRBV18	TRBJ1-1	CASSPDYGNTEAFF	TGTGCCAGCTCACCCGACTACGGGAACACTGAAGCTTTCTTT
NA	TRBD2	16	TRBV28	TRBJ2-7	CASSPRGLAGVYEQYF	TGTGCCAGCAGTCCGAGGGGACTAGCGGGAGTCTACGAGCAGTACTTC
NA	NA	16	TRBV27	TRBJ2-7	CASSLFPDSPSYEQYF	TGTGCCAGCAGTTTATTCCCGGACAGCCCATCCTACGAGCAGTACTTC
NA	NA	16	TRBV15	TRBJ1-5	CATSRDSRQADQPQHF	TGTGCCACCAGCAGAGATTCCCGCCAAGCGGATCAGCCCCAGCATTTT
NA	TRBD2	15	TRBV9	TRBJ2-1	CASSVAGLAYNEQFF	TGTGCCAGCAGCGTAGCGGGACTAGCTTACAATGAGCAGTTCTTC
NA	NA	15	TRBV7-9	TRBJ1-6	CASSLAASGNSPLHF	TGTGCCAGCAGCTTAGCTGCGTCAGGGAACTCACCCCTCCACTTT
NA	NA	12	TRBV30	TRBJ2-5	CAWSGVAETQYF	TGTGCCTGGAGTGGAGTAGCCGAGACCCAGTACTTC
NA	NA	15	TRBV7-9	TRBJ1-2	CASSPPLTGLGGYTF	TGTGCCAGCAGTCCCCCCTTGACAGGTCTCGGGGGCTACACCTTC
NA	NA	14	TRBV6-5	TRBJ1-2	CASSYRLGAAGYTF	TGTGCCAGCAGTTATCGCCTGGGGGCGGCGGGCTACACCTTC
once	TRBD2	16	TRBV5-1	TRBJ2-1	CASSLGGAGGPGEQFF	TGCGCCAGCAGCTTGGGGGGCGCGGGAGGGCCCGGTGAGCAGTTCTTC
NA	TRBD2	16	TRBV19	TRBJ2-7	CASSTKGLAGPYEQYF	TGTGCCAGTAGTACGAAGGGACTAGCGGGACCTTACGAGCAGTACTTC
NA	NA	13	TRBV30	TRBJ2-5	CAWSSGEVETQYF	TGTGCCTGGAGTTCGGGAGAGGTAGAGACCCAGTACTTC
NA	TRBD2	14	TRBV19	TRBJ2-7	CASSATSGPYEQYF	TGTGCCAGTAGTGCCACTAGCGGACCCTACGAGCAGTACTTC
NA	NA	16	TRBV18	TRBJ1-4	CASSFDAAATNEKLFF	TGTGCCAGCTCATTCGACGCGGCGGCTACTAATGAAAAACTGTTTTTT
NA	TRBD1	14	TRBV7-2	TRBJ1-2	CASSRQGAPGGYTF	TGTGCCAGCAGCAGACAGGGGGCGCCGGGTGGCTACACCTTC
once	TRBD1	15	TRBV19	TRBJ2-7	CASSNRGQVSYEQYF	TGTGCCAGTAGCAACAGAGGACAGGTCTCCTACGAGCAGTACTTC
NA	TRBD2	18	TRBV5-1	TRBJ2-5	CASSRAGGLAGGPETQYF	TGCGCCAGCAGCCGTGCGGGGGGACTAGCGGGAGGGCCAGAGACCCAGTACTTC
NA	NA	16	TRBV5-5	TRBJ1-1	CASSRLPRTWDTEAFF	TGTGCCAGCAGCCGTCTCCCTCGGACATGGGACACTGAAGCTTTCTTT
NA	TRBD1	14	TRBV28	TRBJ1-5	CASSPRTGVRPQHF	TGTGCCAGCAGTCCGAGGACAGGGGTAAGACCCCAGCATTTT
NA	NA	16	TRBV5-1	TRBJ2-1	CASTTQAGSGDNEQFF	TGCGCCAGCACCACCCAGGCGGGTTCAGGGGACAATGAGCAGTTCTTC
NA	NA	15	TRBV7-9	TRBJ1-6	CASSVMDGTASPLHF	TGTGCCAGCAGCGTCATGGACGGGACTGCTTCACCCCTCCACTTT
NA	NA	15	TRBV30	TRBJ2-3	CAWGTLGAGVDTQYF	TGTGCCTGGGGGACTTTGGGGGCGGGAGTAGATACGCAGTATTTT
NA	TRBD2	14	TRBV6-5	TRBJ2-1	CASRGLAGGNEQFF	TGTGCCAGCAGGGGACTAGCGGGAGGGAATGAGCAGTTCTTC
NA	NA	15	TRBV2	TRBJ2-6	CASSDGSSGANVLTF	TGTGCCAGCAGTGATGGTAGCTCTGGGGCCAACGTCCTGACTTTC
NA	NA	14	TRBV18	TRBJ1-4	CASSPEAWGEKLFF	TGTGCCAGCTCACCGGAGGCCTGGGGTGAAAAACTGTTTTTT
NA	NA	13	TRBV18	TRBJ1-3	CATQGSSGNTIYF	TGTGCCACCCAGGGCAGCTCTGGAAACACCATATATTTT
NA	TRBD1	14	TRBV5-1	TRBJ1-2	CASSLATGEGGYTF	TGCGCCAGCAGCTTGGCGACAGGGGAGGGTGGCTACACCTTC
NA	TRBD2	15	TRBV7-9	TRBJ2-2	CASSSSGRNTGELFF	TGTGCCAGCAGCTCTAGCGGGCGGAACACCGGGGAGCTGTTTTTT
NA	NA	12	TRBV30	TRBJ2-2	CAWKRVPGELFF	TGTGCCTGGAAGCGGGTCCCCGGGGAGCTGTTTTTT